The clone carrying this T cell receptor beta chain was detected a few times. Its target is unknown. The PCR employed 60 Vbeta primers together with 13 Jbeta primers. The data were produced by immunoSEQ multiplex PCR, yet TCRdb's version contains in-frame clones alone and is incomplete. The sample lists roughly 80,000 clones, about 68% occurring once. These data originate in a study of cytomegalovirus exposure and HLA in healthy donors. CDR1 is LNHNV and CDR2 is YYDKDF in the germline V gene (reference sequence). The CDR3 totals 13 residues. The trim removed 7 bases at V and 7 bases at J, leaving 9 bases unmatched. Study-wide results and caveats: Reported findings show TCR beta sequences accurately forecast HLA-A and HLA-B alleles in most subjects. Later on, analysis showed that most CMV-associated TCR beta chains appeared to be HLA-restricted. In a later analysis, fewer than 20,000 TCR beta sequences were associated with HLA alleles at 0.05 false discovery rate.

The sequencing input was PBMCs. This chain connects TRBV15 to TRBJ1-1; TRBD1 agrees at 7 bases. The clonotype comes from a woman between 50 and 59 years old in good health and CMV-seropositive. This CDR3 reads CATMTRQGGEAFF. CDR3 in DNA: TGTGCCACCATGACGAGGCAGGGGGGTGAAGCTTTCTTT.